Below, 24 T cell receptor beta chains from the same sample are listed, as sequenced in a study of T cells in Graves' hyperthyroidism and ophthalmopathy. Researchers amplified the TCR beta CDR3 regions from RNA transcripts. First-round RT-PCR of the TCR CDR3 relied on the HTBI primer set. TCRdb redid the calling of the multiplex PCR reads with MiXCR, one entry per CDR3 protein. In the table there are 600,000 to 700,000 distinct CDR3 sequences, roughly 14% of which are singletons. Material: blood. These receptors were taken from a woman between 40 and 50 years old with Graves' ophthalmopathy.

This clonotype was seen ten or more times. This chain uses TRBV14 with TRBJ1-2, with 7 bases lining up with TRBD1. The J segment lost 10 bases and the V segment lost 5 bases, leaving 10 bases of the junction unmatched. Per germline, CDR1 SGHDN and CDR2 FVKESK. The CDR3 spans 13 residues. The DNA of the CDR3 is TGTGCCAGCAGCTACGGGACAGAAGTCAACTACACCTTC. This sequence encodes CASSYGTEVNYTF.

This clonotype was counted at least ten times. The chain recombines TRBV28 with TRBJ2-7; 10 nucleotides align to TRBD2. The CDR3 sequence is 14 residues long. CDR1 and CDR2 from the germline V gene are MDHEN and SYDVKM. With V trimmed by 6 bases and J by 3 bases, 5 bases remained unmatched. Here the CDR3 DNA reads TGTGCCAGCAGAGAAACTAGCGGGGTCTACGAGCAGTACTTC. Translated, it gives CASRETSGVYEQYF.

At least ten counts were recorded for this clonotype. The V gene is TRBV11-3, the J gene TRBJ2-2, with TRBD1 identical over 7 bases. Germline CDR1 SGHNT, CDR2 YENEEA. V gave up 5 bases and J gave up 1 base; unmatched junction bases: 7. There are 16 residues in the CDR3. DNA of the CDR3: TGTGCCAGCAGCACCTGGGACAGAGTGAACACCGGGGAGCTGTTTTTT. Protein: CASSTWDRVNTGELFF.

This clonotype was seen only a few times. The chain recombines TRBV5-1 with TRBJ2-7; D not resolved. V lost 0 bases and J lost 0, with 7 bases in between. CDR1 SGHRS and CDR2 YFSETQ come from the germline V gene. The CDR3 is 14 amino acids. The DNA for the CDR3 is TGCGCCAGCAGCTTGGACCTCAACTCCTACGAGCAGTACTTC. Protein sequence: CASSLDLNSYEQYF.

This clonotype was counted only a few times. The genes are TRBV20-1 and TRBJ2-7, with D unclear. V was trimmed by 3 bases and J by 5 bases, leaving 8 bases between them. Germline V gives CDR1 DFQATT, CDR2 SNEGSKA (reference sequence). The CDR3 spans 11 residues. As DNA, the CDR3 is TGCAGTGCTAGTATCGGCGACGAGCAGTACTTC. Translation: CSASIGDEQYF.

In this sample, this clonotype turned up many times. The rearrangement joins TRBV19 to TRBJ2-7; D is unclear. Germline V gives CDR1 LNHDA, CDR2 SQIVND (reference sequence). The CDR3 is made up of 16 amino acids. The V end lost 2 bases, the J end lost 2 bases, and 16 bases lay between the germline ends. This CDR3 is CASSISPMGSTYEQYF. In DNA form, the CDR3 reads TGTGCCAGTAGTATATCCCCCATGGGCAGCACCTACGAGCAGTACTTC.

This clonotype showed up just a few times. The CDR3 sequence: CASARGTNTGELFF. Written as DNA, the CDR3 is TGTGCCAGCGCCCGGGGCACGAACACCGGGGAGCTGTTTTTT. The chain has TRBV2 and TRBJ2-2; D tentatively reads TRBD1 or TRBD2 (5 bases each). There are 14 residues in the CDR3. Germline assignment: CDR1 SNHLY and CDR2 FYNNEI. Trimming shortened V by 8 bases and J by 0 bases, and 10 bases separated the two germline ends.

This clonotype was recorded at least ten times. This chain joins TRBV12-3 or TRBV12-4 and TRBJ1-2; maybe TRBD1 (6 bases). The V end lost 7 bases, the J end lost 2 bases, and 11 bases lay between the germline ends. This CDR3 contains 13 residues. CDR3 coding DNA: TGTGCCAGCATGGATACAGGGAACTATGGCTACACCTTC. Translation gives CASMDTGNYGYTF.

This clonotype was picked up many times. The rearrangement joins TRBV6-1 to TRBJ1-2; D call uncertain. Germline V gene lookup returns CDR1 MNHNS and CDR2 SASEGT. This CDR3 spans 12 amino acids. Trimming cost V 9 bases and J 5 bases, with 13 bases left between them. The CDR3 spells CASRSGNYGYTF. The CDR3 region has the DNA TGTGCCAGTCGTAGCGGGAATTATGGCTACACCTTC.

This clonotype occurred a few times. V and J are TRBV5-1 and TRBJ2-7, with D possibly being TRBD1 (6 bases). Germline CDR1 reads SGHRS; CDR2 reads YFSETQ. The CDR3 spans 15 residues. Trimming shortened V by 0 bases and J by 2 bases, and 12 bases separated the two germline ends. The CDR3 loop is CASSLGDRKTYEQYF. For the CDR3, the DNA is TGCGCCAGCAGCTTGGGAGACAGGAAGACCTACGAGCAGTACTTC.

The sample holds many counts of this clonotype. The chain is built from TRBV28 and TRBJ1-2; 10 bases are shared with TRBD1. Trimming at V came to 5 bases and at J to 3 bases, leaving 12 bases not matched to a gene. The CDR3 has 17 residues. The germline gives CDR1 MDHEN, CDR2 SYDVKM. CDR3 region: CASSLNLGQGRYYGYTF. The CDR3 nucleotides read TGTGCCAGCAGTCTTAATTTGGGACAGGGGAGGTACTATGGCTACACCTTC.

This clonotype was detected many times. The chain is built from TRBV28 and TRBJ2-5, with D possibly being TRBD2 (8 bases). Germline V gene sequence: CDR1 MDHEN, CDR2 SYDVKM. Between the trimmed V and J ends, which lost 6 bases and 5 bases, there was a span of 19 bases. The CDR3 spans 15 residues. The DNA of the CDR3 is TGTGCCAGCAGAAACAGGGGAGCGGGAGATGAGACCCAGTACTTC. It encodes CASRNRGAGDETQYF.

This clonotype was recorded many times. The CDR3 reads CASSPNNNQPQHF. The CDR3 nucleotides read TGTGCCAGCAGTCCTAATAACAATCAGCCCCAGCATTTT. J is TRBJ1-5 and V is TRBV2; no clear D. This CDR3 has 13 residues. V was pared by 5 bases and J by 3 bases, with 8 bases between. Per the germline V gene, CDR1 is SNHLY and CDR2 is FYNNEI.

This clonotype was found many times. The chain has TRBV7-2 and TRBJ2-7, with D unresolved. This CDR3 has 11 residues. CDR1 is SGHTA, CDR2 FQGNSA, per germline. V shed 7 bases and J shed 7 bases, with 11 bases lying between them. In DNA, the CDR3 is TGTGCCAGCAAAAATGTGGGGGAGCAGTACTTC. Translated: CASKNVGEQYF.

This chain joins TRBV5-1 and TRBJ2-4; TRBD1 matches 10 bases. The CDR3 extends over 18 amino acids. The germline gives CDR1 SGHRS, CDR2 YFSETQ. Trimming cost V 5 bases and J 0 bases; bases outside gene matches: 11. In nucleotides, the CDR3 is TGCGCCAGCAGTTCGACAGGGGGCTCCTTACTAGCCAAAAACATTCAGTACTTC. This translates into CASSSTGGSLLAKNIQYF.

V gene TRBV6-5 combines with J gene TRBJ1-2; D perhaps matches TRBD1 (6 bases). The V gene's germline CDR1 is MNHEY and CDR2 SVGAGI. The CDR3 loop spans 10 amino acids. Trimming pared 10 bases from V and 8 bases from J, leaving 11 bases between. The CDR3 DNA reads as TGTGCCACCAGGGGTTTGGGCTACACCTTC. Amino acids: CATRGLGYTF.

This clonotype was observed at least ten times. The rearrangement uses TRBV6-5 and TRBJ1-6; tentatively, D is TRBD1 (5 bases). The CDR3 covers 14 residues. Germline CDR1 MNHEY, CDR2 SVGAGI. V lost 0 bases to trimming and J lost 5 bases, with 5 bases between them. The DNA of the CDR3 is TGTGCCAGCAGTTACTCGGGACATAATTCACCCCTCCACTTT. As protein: CASSYSGHNSPLHF.

This chain links TRBV2 with TRBJ1-1; D is uncertain. V lost 3 bases and J 3 bases, leaving 11 bases between the germline ends. The germline CDR1 and CDR2 sequences are SNHLY and FYNNEI. This CDR3 region has 14 residues. The DNA of the CDR3 is TGTGCCAGCAGTGATTTGGGCGGGGACACTGAAGCTTTCTTT. Protein sequence: CASSDLGGDTEAFF. The whole variable domain, filled in from reference TRBV2 and TRBJ1-1, reads EPEVTQTPSHQVTQMGQEVILRCVPISNHLYFYWYRQILGQKVEFLVSFYNNEISEKSEIFDDQFSVERPDGSNFTLKIRSTKLEDSAMYFCASSDLGGDTEAFFGQGTRLTVV.

The CDR3 DNA sequence: TGTGCCAGCAGTTTCCTACTCGCCGGGACAGGGGTGCAAGAGACCCAGTACTTC. Its protein product is CASSFLLAGTGVQETQYF. The gene calls are TRBV28 and TRBJ2-5, with TRBD1 identical over 10 bases. This CDR3 is 18 amino acids long. J lost 2 bases, V lost 3 bases, and 12 bases had no gene match. The germline V gene encodes CDR1 MDHEN and CDR2 SYDVKM.

This clonotype was picked up many times. This chain connects TRBV11-2 to TRBJ2-2, with TRBD1 as a possible D gene (6 bases). Per the germline V gene, CDR1 is SGHAT and CDR2 is FQNNGV. The CDR3 extends over 15 amino acids. V lost 0 bases and J 5 bases, leaving 10 bases between the germline ends. DNA of the CDR3: TGTGCCAGCAGCTTAGAGGGGGCTAGTACCGGGGAGCTGTTTTTT. Protein sequence: CASSLEGASTGELFF.

The chain carries TRBV2 and TRBJ2-6; no firm D call. Trimming left V 5 bases short and J 2 bases short, with 10 bases between. Germline V gene data show CDR1 as SNHLY and CDR2 as FYNNEI. The CDR3 is made up of 15 amino acids. DNA for the CDR3: TGTGCCAGCAGTACGCAAGGGCCTGGGGCCAACGTCCTGACTTTC. It yields the protein CASSTQGPGANVLTF.

J is TRBJ1-1 and V is TRBV2; TRBD1 is a possible D gene (6 bases). This CDR3 comprises 13 residues. CDR1 is SNHLY and CDR2 is FYNNEI in the germline V gene. V lost 6 bases and J lost 4, with 12 bases in between. The CDR3 nucleotides read TGTGCCAGCAGAGCTACAGGGAGCACTGAAGCTTTCTTT. Protein: CASRATGSTEAFF.

This clonotype was recorded many times. The CDR3 here is CASRTTGGTDYGYTF. CDR3 DNA: TGTGCCAGCAGGACAACAGGGGGCACGGACTATGGCTACACCTTC. The chain couples TRBV2 to TRBJ1-2; 9 bases line up with TRBD1. Germline V gene data show CDR1 as SNHLY and CDR2 as FYNNEI. V lost 6 bases, J lost 3 bases, and 8 bases stayed unmatched. This CDR3 has 15 amino acids.

Ten or more counts support this clonotype. This chain connects TRBV20-1 to TRBJ1-1; a possible D gene is TRBD1 (5 bases). In germline, CDR1 is DFQATT, CDR2 SNEGSKA (reference sequence). Trimming pared 6 bases from V and 1 base from J, leaving 21 bases between. There are 16 residues in the CDR3. CDR3 loop: CSAEPRGTFRNTEAFF. In DNA form, the CDR3 reads TGCAGTGCCGAACCTCGCGGGACCTTTAGGAACACTGAAGCTTTCTTT.